The 30 T cell receptor beta chains listed next were all sequenced from one sample in a study of cytomegalovirus exposure and HLA in healthy donors. Primers: 60 Vbeta forward and 13 Jbeta reverse. TCRdb's table, derived via immunoSEQ multiplex PCR, lists solely in-frame clones and lacks some. The data contain 150,000 or so clones, approximately 84% of them singletons. What was sequenced was PBMCs. The source is a man aged 30 to 39 in good health and CMV-seropositive.

This sequence joins TRBV7-8 and TRBJ2-7; 11 bases match TRBD1. V was pared by 7 bases and J by 3 bases, with 11 bases of the junction left unmatched. Germline V CDR1 and CDR2: SGHVS, FQNEAQ. The CDR3 covers 16 residues. The CDR3: CASTNQGTGGIYEQYF. CDR3 bases: TGTGCCAGCACCAATCAAGGGACAGGGGGGATCTACGAGCAGTACTTC.

V usage is TRBV4-2 and J usage is TRBJ1-2; 11 bases align to TRBD1. The CDR3 length is 15 residues. Trimming at V came to 6 bases and at J to 3 bases, leaving 6 bases not matched to a gene. From germline, CDR1 is LGHNA and CDR2 YNFKEQ. The CDR3 sequence: CASSSGTGGDYGYTF. The CDR3 nucleotides read TGTGCCAGCAGTTCCGGGACAGGGGGGGACTATGGCTACACCTTC.

The chain carries TRBV6-1 and TRBJ2-7, with TRBD2 as a possible D gene (5 bases). Trimming pared 8 bases from V and 3 bases from J, leaving 20 bases between. Per the germline V gene, CDR1 is MNHNS and CDR2 is SASEGT. This CDR3 contains 15 residues. The CDR3: CASSPQASNIYEQYF. CDR3 sequence (DNA): TGTGCCAGCTCCCCCCAGGCTAGCAACATCTACGAGCAGTACTTC.

The chain uses TRBV5-1 and TRBJ2-7; tentatively, D is TRBD2 (7 bases). The CDR3 covers 14 residues. Deletions cut 3 bases from V and 2 bases from J, with 12 bases between. Germline assignment: CDR1 SGHRS and CDR2 YFSETQ. The CDR3 region is CASSSGGSAYEQYF. The DNA of the CDR3 is TGCGCCAGCAGCTCGGGGGGCAGCGCCTACGAGCAGTACTTC.

The chain carries TRBV11-3 and TRBJ2-1; D remains ambiguous. The CDR3 is 11 residues long. Germline CDR1 reads SGHNT; CDR2 reads YENEEA. Trimming took 6 bases from V and 5 from J, leaving 5 bases between them. The CDR3 protein is CASRGDNEQFF. CDR3 coding DNA: TGTGCCAGCAGGGGCGACAATGAGCAGTTCTTC.

The chain employs TRBV6-6 and TRBJ2-3; D is perhaps TRBD2 (6 bases). The germline CDR1 and CDR2 sequences are MNHNY and SVGAGI (reference sequence). The germline V and J ends were trimmed by 4 bases and 8 bases, with 16 bases remaining between them. This CDR3 spans 14 amino acids. CDR3 in DNA: TGTGCCAGCAGTTTAGACCTTGTCGGGGGTACGCAGTATTTT. Its protein product is CASSLDLVGGTQYF.

This clone was counted a few times. The V and J genes are TRBV7-2 and TRBJ1-1; TRBD1 matches at 7 bases. The CDR3 totals 14 residues. Germline V gene sequence: CDR1 SGHTA, CDR2 FQGNSA. Unmatched junction bases numbered 6, after V lost 6 bases and J lost 2 bases. The chain's CDR3 is CASRQGQINTEAFF. CDR3 in DNA: TGTGCCAGCAGACAGGGACAGATAAACACTGAAGCTTTCTTT.

J is TRBJ1-1 and V is TRBV4-2; 8 bases are a match to TRBD1. Germline loops: CDR1 LGHNA, CDR2 YNFKEQ. J was trimmed by 1 base and V by 1 base; bases with no gene match: 11. This CDR3 is built from 18 residues. The CDR3 nucleotides are TGTGCCAGCAGCCAAGTCACGAGGGGACAGGCGGGGAACACTGAAGCTTTCTTT. Translated: CASSQVTRGQAGNTEAFF.

This clone was counted a single time. The rearrangement links TRBV7-2 to TRBJ1-4; D is possibly TRBD1 (5 bases). The CDR3 is 13 residues long. Trimming cost V 1 base and J 8 bases, with 8 bases left between them. The V gene's germline CDR1 is SGHTA and CDR2 FQGNSA. The CDR3 reads CASSLGRQEKLFF. In nucleotides, the CDR3 is TGTGCCAGCAGCTTAGGCAGACAGGAAAAACTGTTTTTT.

The chain recombines TRBV28 with TRBJ1-2; TRBD1 matches 9 bases. The CDR3 is made up of 13 amino acids. Germline trimming cut 6 bases from V and 4 bases from J; bases unmatched to any gene: 3. The germline CDR1 and CDR2 sequences are MDHEN and SYDVKM. In nucleotides, the CDR3 is TGTGCCAGCAGCGGACAGGGGTTCTATGGCTACACCTTC. Translation gives CASSGQGFYGYTF.

The rearrangement links TRBV5-4 to TRBJ2-5, with 7 positions matching TRBD2. The CDR3 extends over 15 amino acids. CDR1 and CDR2 from the germline V gene are SGHNT and YYREEE (reference sequence). With V trimmed by 2 bases and J by 2 bases, 6 bases remained unmatched. This chain's CDR3 is CASSFPGGRQETQYF. Written as DNA, the CDR3 is TGTGCCAGCAGCTTCCCGGGGGGTAGACAAGAGACCCAGTACTTC.

The V gene is TRBV28, the J gene TRBJ1-1, with 8 bases identical to TRBD1. The V gene end was trimmed by 7 bases and the J gene end by 5 bases; junction bases not matched to a gene: 15. The V gene's germline CDR1 is MDHEN and CDR2 SYDVKM. This CDR3 has 16 amino acids. The CDR3 here is CASTNPTGRGRTEAFF. CDR3 DNA sequence: TGTGCCAGCACCAACCCAACGGGCAGGGGGCGAACTGAAGCTTTCTTT.

The chain couples TRBV28 to TRBJ1-5; no firm D call. Germline CDR1 reads MDHEN; CDR2 reads SYDVKM. V was shortened by 8 bases and J by 7 bases, with 15 bases between the two germline ends. The length of the CDR3 is 13 residues. Here the CDR3 reads CASGREGRQPQHF. For the CDR3, the DNA is TGTGCCAGCGGGAGGGAGGGCAGGCAGCCCCAGCATTTT.

In its sample, this clone was seen a few times. Written as DNA, the CDR3 is TGTGCCAGCTCGCTTAGTTCCAACACTGAAGCTTTCTTT. Its translation: CASSLSSNTEAFF. V gene TRBV18 combines with J gene TRBJ1-1; unclear D gene. Germline CDR1 KGHSH, CDR2 LQKENI. The CDR3 contains 13 residues. Trimming removed 6 bases at V and 2 bases at J, with 10 bases between.

This clone has a single count. V is TRBV5-1 and J is TRBJ2-7, with 11 bases fitting TRBD2. After removal of 3 bases from V and 2 bases from J, the junction contained 4 bases not matched to a gene. Germline CDR1 reads SGHRS; CDR2 reads YFSETQ. CDR3 length equals 15 residues. In DNA form, the CDR3 reads TGCGCCAGCAGCTCGCCGGGACTAGCGGCCTACGAGCAGTACTTC. Translation gives CASSSPGLAAYEQYF.

The chain has TRBV4-2 and TRBJ1-2; 7 bases align to TRBD1. V was clipped by 0 bases and J by 4 bases; unmatched bases: 5. Germline V gene data show CDR1 as LGHNA and CDR2 as YNFKEQ. The CDR3 extends over 15 amino acids. The CDR3 protein is CASSQDKGGRYGYTF. The DNA for the CDR3 is TGTGCCAGCAGCCAAGATAAAGGGGGCCGCTATGGCTACACCTTC.

This clone was seen a handful of times. The rearrangement uses TRBV28 and TRBJ1-1, with 7 bases matching TRBD1. The V and J ends lost 4 bases and 3 bases, in that order; junction bases with no gene match: 5. Per germline, CDR1 MDHEN and CDR2 SYDVKM. CDR3 length: 14 amino acids. Here the CDR3 reads CASSSHQGDTEAFF. The DNA of the CDR3 is TGTGCCAGCAGTTCCCATCAGGGGGACACTGAAGCTTTCTTT.

There are a few counts of this clone. J is TRBJ2-7 and V is TRBV5-5, with 9 bases matching TRBD1. V shed 5 bases and J 6 bases; nucleotides not matched to a gene: 12. The CDR3 contains 15 residues. Germline lookup yields CDR1 SGHKS and CDR2 YYEKEE (reference sequence). The CDR3 DNA follows: TGTGCCAGCAGTTTGCTGACAGGGGGAGTCTTCGAGCAGTACTTC. It specifies CASSLLTGGVFEQYF.

V is TRBV5-4 and J is TRBJ2-5; TRBD2 matches at 10 bases. V lost 4 bases, J lost 5 bases, and 8 bases stayed unmatched. Per the germline V gene, CDR1 is SGHNT and CDR2 is YYREEE (reference sequence). The CDR3 totals 15 residues. The CDR3 bases are TGTGCCAGCAGCCCTAGCGGGGGCCCCGGGGAGACCCAGTACTTC. Residues: CASSPSGGPGETQYF.

The chain carries TRBV28 and TRBJ1-4; no clear D gene. V was pared by 5 bases and J by 3 bases, with 10 bases between. The CDR3 length is 14 residues. Germline lookup yields CDR1 MDHEN and CDR2 SYDVKM. As DNA, the CDR3 is TGTGCCAGCAGTACACTTCAGGCTAATGAAAAACTGTTTTTT. Amino acid sequence: CASSTLQANEKLFF.

V is TRBV23-1 and J is TRBJ2-2; 9 bases are shared with TRBD1. TRBV23-1 is an open reading frame, and its role is uncertain. This CDR3 region has 18 residues. The J segment lost 1 base and the V segment lost 6 bases, leaving 12 bases of the junction unmatched. The CDR3 here is CASRTTGGNGVNTGELFF. In DNA form, the CDR3 reads TGCGCCAGCAGGACGACAGGGGGTAATGGAGTGAACACCGGGGAGCTGTTTTTT.

The rearrangement links TRBV6-5 to TRBJ2-1; no clear D. CDR3 length: 14 residues. Trimming left V 6 bases short and J 0 bases short, with 9 bases between. Per germline, CDR1 MNHEY and CDR2 SVGAGI. CDR3 bases: TGTGCCAGCAGCCCGCGGAGCTCCTACAATGAGCAGTTCTTC. Its translation: CASSPRSSYNEQFF.

The chain is built from TRBV28 and TRBJ2-5; D perhaps matches TRBD2 (5 bases). The J call may be in error: the DNA end matches TRBJ2-7 better. The CDR3 contains 11 residues. Germline CDR1 is MDHEN and CDR2 is SYDVKM. Written as DNA, the CDR3 is TGTGCCAGCAGTTCTAGCCACGAGCAGTACTTC. Amino acid sequence: CASSSSHEQYF.

The gene calls are TRBV7-9 and TRBJ1-1; no clear D. This CDR3 has 13 amino acids. The V and J ends lost 7 bases and 1 base respectively, with 10 bases between them. Germline V gene lookup returns CDR1 SEHNR and CDR2 FQNEAQ (reference sequence). In DNA form, the CDR3 reads TGTGCCAGCATTTCTGCGGCGAACACTGAAGCTTTCTTT. Translating gives CASISAANTEAFF.

J is TRBJ2-2 and V is TRBV5-1, with TRBD1 identical over 8 bases. The trim removed 7 bases at V and 0 bases at J, leaving 11 bases unmatched. This CDR3 spans 17 amino acids. Germline V gene sequence: CDR1 SGHRS, CDR2 YFSETQ. CDR3 loop: CASGSDRVLANTGELFF. The CDR3 DNA reads TGCGCCAGCGGATCGGACAGGGTCCTAGCGAACACCGGGGAGCTGTTTTTT.

This clone has just one count. CDR3 loop: CAWEQYYSGNTIYF. The CDR3 DNA follows: TGTGCCTGGGAACAGTATTACTCTGGAAACACCATATATTTT. J is TRBJ1-3 and V is TRBV30, with D unresolved. CDR3 size: 14 residues. The V end lost 5 bases, the J end lost 0 bases, and 11 bases lay between the germline ends. Germline V CDR1 and CDR2: GTSNPN, SVGIG (reference sequence).

Here the CDR3 DNA reads TGTGCCAGCAGAAAATCTACAAGGGACACCTCCTATAATTCACCCCTCCACTTT. It encodes CASRKSTRDTSYNSPLHF. The V gene is TRBV2, the J gene TRBJ1-6; D is possibly TRBD1 (6 bases). Germline lookup yields CDR1 SNHLY and CDR2 FYNNEI. V was cut by 6 bases and J by 0 bases, with 18 bases left in between. This CDR3 has 18 residues.

The chain combines TRBV6-6 with TRBJ2-3; TRBD2 matches 8 bases. The CDR3 is made up of 15 amino acids. Germline lookup yields CDR1 MNHNY and CDR2 SVGAGI (reference sequence). V gave up 4 bases and J gave up 4 bases; unmatched junction bases: 7. The CDR3 reads CASSLDGGAADTQYF. The CDR3 nucleotides read TGTGCCAGCAGTTTAGACGGGGGGGCCGCAGATACGCAGTATTTT.

The V and J genes are TRBV5-6 and TRBJ2-7, with D perhaps matching TRBD1 (5 bases). The length of the CDR3 is 13 residues. Germline CDR1 and CDR2: SGHDT and YYEEEE. V was cut by 4 bases and J by 2 bases, with 10 bases left in between. The CDR3 sequence: CASSTDRTYEQYF. Written as DNA, the CDR3 is TGTGCCAGCAGCACCGACAGAACCTACGAGCAGTACTTC.

The genes are TRBV28 and TRBJ2-7, with 9 bases identical to TRBD2. This CDR3 region has 12 residues. J gave up 7 bases and V 7 bases, and 5 bases lay outside the gene matches. The germline gives CDR1 MDHEN, CDR2 SYDVKM. CDR3 amino acids: CASKAGGREQYF. CDR3 DNA: TGTGCCAGCAAGGCGGGAGGGCGGGAGCAGTACTTC.